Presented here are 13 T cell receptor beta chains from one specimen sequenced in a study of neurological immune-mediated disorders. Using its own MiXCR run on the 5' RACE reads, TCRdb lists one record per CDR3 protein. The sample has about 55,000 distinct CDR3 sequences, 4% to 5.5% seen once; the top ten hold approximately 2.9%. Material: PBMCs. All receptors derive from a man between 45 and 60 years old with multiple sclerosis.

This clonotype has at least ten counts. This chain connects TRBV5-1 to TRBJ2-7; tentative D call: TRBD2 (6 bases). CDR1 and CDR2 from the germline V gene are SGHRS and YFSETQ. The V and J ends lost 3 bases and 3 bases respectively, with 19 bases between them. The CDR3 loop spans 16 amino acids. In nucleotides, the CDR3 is TGCGCCAGCAGCTCCATGACGCGGGTGGGGGGCTACGAGCAGTACTTC. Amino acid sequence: CASSSMTRVGGYEQYF.

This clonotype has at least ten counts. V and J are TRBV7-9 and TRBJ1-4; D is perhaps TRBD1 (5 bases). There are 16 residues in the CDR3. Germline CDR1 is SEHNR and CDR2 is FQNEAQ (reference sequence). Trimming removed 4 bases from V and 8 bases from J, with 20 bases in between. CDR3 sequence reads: CASSSARALAGEKLFF. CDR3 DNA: TGTGCCAGCAGCTCCGCCAGGGCCTTGGCTGGGGAAAAACTGTTTTTT.

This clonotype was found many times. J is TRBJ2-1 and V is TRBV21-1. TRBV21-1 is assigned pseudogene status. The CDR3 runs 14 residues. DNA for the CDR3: TGTGCCAGCAGCAAAAGGATAACAGATAATGAGCAGTTCTTC. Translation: CASSKRITDNEQFF.

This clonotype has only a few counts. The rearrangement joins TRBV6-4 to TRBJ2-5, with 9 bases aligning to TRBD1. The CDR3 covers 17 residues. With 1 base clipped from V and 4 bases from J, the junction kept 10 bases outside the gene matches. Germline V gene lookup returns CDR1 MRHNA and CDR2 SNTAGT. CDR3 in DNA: TGTGCCAGCAGTGACTGCCGGGGACAGGGCTGGCCAGAGACCCAGTACTTC. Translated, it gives CASSDCRGQGWPETQYF.

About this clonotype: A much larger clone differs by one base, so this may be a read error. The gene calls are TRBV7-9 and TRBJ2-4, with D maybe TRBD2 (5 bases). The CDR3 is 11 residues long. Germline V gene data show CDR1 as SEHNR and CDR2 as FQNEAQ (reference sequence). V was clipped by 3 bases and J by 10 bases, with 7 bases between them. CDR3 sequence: CASSLEEIQYF. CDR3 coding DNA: TGTGCCAGCAGCTTGGAGGAAATTCAGTACTTC.

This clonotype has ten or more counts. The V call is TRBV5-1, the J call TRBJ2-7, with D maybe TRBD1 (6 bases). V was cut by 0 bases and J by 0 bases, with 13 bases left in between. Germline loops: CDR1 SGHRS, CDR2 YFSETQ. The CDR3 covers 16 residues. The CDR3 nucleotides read TGCGCCAGCAGCTTGGCGAGGACAGATATCTCCTACGAGCAGTACTTC. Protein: CASSLARTDISYEQYF.

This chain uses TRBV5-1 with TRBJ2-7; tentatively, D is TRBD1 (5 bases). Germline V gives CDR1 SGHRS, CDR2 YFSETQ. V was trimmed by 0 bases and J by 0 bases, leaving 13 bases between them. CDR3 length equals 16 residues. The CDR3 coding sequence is TGCGCCAGCAGCTTGGTTTGGGGCACAAACTCCTACGAGCAGTACTTC. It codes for CASSLVWGTNSYEQYF.

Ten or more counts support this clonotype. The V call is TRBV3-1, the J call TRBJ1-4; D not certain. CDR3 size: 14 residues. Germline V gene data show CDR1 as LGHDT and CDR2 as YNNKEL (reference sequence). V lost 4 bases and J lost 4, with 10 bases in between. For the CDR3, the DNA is TGTGCCAGCAGCCCACGGACCTTTAATGAAAAACTGTTTTTT. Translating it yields CASSPRTFNEKLFF.

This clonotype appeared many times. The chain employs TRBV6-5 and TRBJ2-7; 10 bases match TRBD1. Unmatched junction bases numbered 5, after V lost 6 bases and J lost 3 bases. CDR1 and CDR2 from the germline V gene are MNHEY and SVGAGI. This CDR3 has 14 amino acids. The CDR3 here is CASRSGTGDYEQYF. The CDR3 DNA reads TGTGCCAGCAGGTCCGGGACAGGGGACTACGAGCAGTACTTC.

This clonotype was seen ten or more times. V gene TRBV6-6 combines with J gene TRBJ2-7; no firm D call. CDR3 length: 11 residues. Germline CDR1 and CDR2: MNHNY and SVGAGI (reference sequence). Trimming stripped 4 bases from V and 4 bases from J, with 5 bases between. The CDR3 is CASSSLYEQYF. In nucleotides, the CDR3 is TGTGCCAGCAGTTCCCTGTACGAGCAGTACTTC.

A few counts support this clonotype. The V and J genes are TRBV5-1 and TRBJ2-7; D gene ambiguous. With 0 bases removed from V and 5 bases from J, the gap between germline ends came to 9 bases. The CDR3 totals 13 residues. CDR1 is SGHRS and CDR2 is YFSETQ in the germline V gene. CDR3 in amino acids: CASSLEAFHEQYF. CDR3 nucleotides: TGCGCCAGCAGCTTGGAAGCCTTCCACGAGCAGTACTTC.

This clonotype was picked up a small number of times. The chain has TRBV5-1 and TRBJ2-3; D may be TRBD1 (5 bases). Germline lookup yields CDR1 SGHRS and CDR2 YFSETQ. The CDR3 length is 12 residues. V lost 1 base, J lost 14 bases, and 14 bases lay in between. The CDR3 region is CASSLLAGPSYF. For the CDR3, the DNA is TGCGCCAGCAGCTTGTTGGCAGGGCCATCGTATTTT.

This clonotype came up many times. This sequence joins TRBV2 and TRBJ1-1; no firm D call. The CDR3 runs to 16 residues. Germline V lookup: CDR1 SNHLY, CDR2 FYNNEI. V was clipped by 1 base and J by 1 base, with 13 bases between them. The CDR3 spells CASSEEEGRANTEAFF. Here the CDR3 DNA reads TGTGCCAGCAGTGAAGAGGAGGGCAGAGCGAACACTGAAGCTTTCTTT.